One sample yielded the 23 T cell receptor beta chains listed below, sequenced in a study of post-analysis software for immune sequencing data. No antigen is known for these receptors. Each TCR beta cDNA library carried unique molecular identifiers. TCRdb called the PCR reads again in MiXCR, with one record for every CDR3 protein. The table includes over 300,000 distinct CDR3 sequences, 30% to 45% detected once. Overall study results and limits: TRBV segments more frequent in patients than in controls numbered roughly 5 and included TRBV5-6, TRBV5-1 and TRBV20-1.

Sequenced: blood. Receptors were obtained from a girl aged 10 to 17 with multiple sclerosis.

This clonotype was seen just once. J is TRBJ2-4 and V is TRBV5-6; D uncertain. TRBJ2-7 explains the end of the DNA better; the J call may be wrong. CDR1 and CDR2 from the germline V gene are SGHDT and YYEEEE. This CDR3 has 12 residues. In DNA, the CDR3 is TGTGCCAGCAGCTTTGTCCCGTCCGAGCAGTACTTC. It codes for CASSFVPSEQYF.

This clonotype was detected only a few times. The chain has TRBV20-1 and TRBJ2-5; D ambiguous. The germline V gene encodes CDR1 DFQATT and CDR2 SNEGSKA (reference sequence). There are 14 residues in the CDR3. Trimming removed 1 base from V and 3 bases from J, with 12 bases in between. CDR3: CSARGRARKETQYF. The CDR3 coding sequence is TGCAGTGCTAGAGGCCGAGCCAGAAAAGAGACCCAGTACTTC.

There are a few counts of this clonotype. It may be a read error: a sequence one base away is much more abundant. The V call is TRBV5-1, the J call TRBJ2-5; no firm D call. The CDR3 is 11 residues long. The germline CDR1 and CDR2 sequences are SGHRS and YFSETQ. CDR3 DNA sequence: TGCGCCAGCGGCTTCCAAGAGACCCAGTACTTC. It specifies CASGFQETQYF. Supplemented by reference TRBV5-1 and TRBJ2-5, the full variable domain reads KAGVTQTPRYLIKTRGQQVTLSCSPISGHRSVSWYQQTPGQGLQFLFEYFSETQRNKGNFPGRFSGRQFSNSRSEMNVSTLELGDSALYLCASGFQETQYFGPGTRLLVL.

In this sample, this clonotype turned up a few times. V is TRBV10-3 and J is TRBJ2-5; TRBD2 matches 11 bases. V dropped 4 bases and J dropped 5; count of bases not matched to a gene: 0. The CDR3 runs to 13 residues. Germline CDR1 is ENHRY and CDR2 is SYGVKD. CDR3 in DNA: TGTGCCATCAGTGCTAGCGGGGGGGAGACCCAGTACTTC. Translation: CAISASGGETQYF.

This clonotype was observed at least ten times. The chain joins TRBV28 to TRBJ1-1; 9 bases are a match to TRBD1. The V segment lost 11 bases and the J segment 5 bases; nucleotides outside the gene matches: 9. Germline values: CDR1 MDHEN, CDR2 SYDVKM. This CDR3 region has 13 residues. The CDR3 DNA follows: TGTGCCTGGACAGGGGCCTCGGGGACTGAAGCTTTCTTT. Amino acid sequence: CAWTGASGTEAFF. The whole variable domain, filled in from reference TRBV28 and TRBJ1-1, reads DVKVTQSSRYLVKRTGEKVFLECVQDMDHENMFWYRQDPGLGLRLIYFSYDVKMKEKGDIPEGYSVSREKKERFSLILESASTNQTSMYLCAWTGASGTEAFFGQGTRLTVV.

This clonotype was found a few times. The chain has TRBV20-1 and TRBJ2-1; no definite D call. Trimming removed 6 bases at V and 2 bases at J, with 5 bases between. In germline, CDR1 is DFQATT, CDR2 SNEGSKA (reference sequence). This CDR3 spans 11 amino acids. The CDR3 here is CSARTYNEQFF. CDR3 in DNA: TGCAGTGCCCGGACCTACAATGAGCAGTTCTTC.

This clonotype was counted a few times. This chain uses TRBV19 with TRBJ1-5; D is unclear. Germline lookup yields CDR1 LNHDA and CDR2 SQIVND (reference sequence). Trimming removed 3 bases from V and 6 bases from J, with 9 bases in between. The CDR3 length is 13 residues. CDR3 sequence (DNA): TGTGCCAGTAGTATGGTCCCCCCTCAGCCCCAGCATTTT. Its protein product is CASSMVPPQPQHF.

In its sample, this clonotype was seen a few times. The chain employs TRBV7-2 and TRBJ1-2; D call uncertain. The V gene lost 3 bases and the J gene lost 7 bases, with 6 bases spanning the gap. The CDR3 has 11 residues. Germline loops: CDR1 SGHTA, CDR2 FQGNSA. The CDR3 bases are TGTGCCAGCAGCTTCAACAGTGGCTACACCTTC. This gives the protein CASSFNSGYTF.

The chain links TRBV7-8 to TRBJ1-2; D is undetermined. The CDR3 totals 15 residues. Germline V CDR1 and CDR2: SGHVS, FQNEAQ. V gave up 0 bases and J gave up 5 bases, with 13 bases separating them. The CDR3, as DNA: TGTGCCAGCAGCTTAGCTAGATGGGAGGTTTATGGCTACACCTTC. It encodes CASSLARWEVYGYTF.

The CDR3 region has the DNA TGCAGCGTTGTAAGGGAGGGCTACAATGAGCAGTTCTTC. Translation: CSVVREGYNEQFF. The V and J genes are TRBV29-1 and TRBJ2-1; 7 nucleotides line up with TRBD2. Germline trimming cut 4 bases from V and 3 bases from J; bases unmatched to any gene: 3. CDR3 length: 13 residues. The V gene's germline CDR1 is SQVTM and CDR2 ANQGSEA.

The CDR3 sequence is CASSPSPPGQGSNEQYF. Written as DNA, the CDR3 is TGTGCCAGCAGCCCAAGCCCCCCGGGACAGGGGTCCAATGAGCAGTACTTC. The gene calls are TRBV7-3 and TRBJ2-7; 10 bases map to TRBD1. The CDR3 is 17 residues long. Germline CDR1 reads SGHTA; CDR2 reads FQGTGA. J was trimmed by 7 bases and V by 5 bases; bases with no gene match: 17.

This clonotype came up a few times. V gene TRBV20-1 combines with J gene TRBJ1-2, with D possibly being TRBD1 (5 bases). Germline assignment: CDR1 DFQATT and CDR2 SNEGSKA (reference sequence). The CDR3 totals 12 residues. V was clipped by 6 bases and J by 4 bases, with 12 bases between them. The CDR3 nucleotides read TGCAGTGCCCCGGGACTCTCCTATGGCTACACCTTC. Translation: CSAPGLSYGYTF.

The CDR3 DNA reads as TGTGCCAGCAGACCCAGCGGGGGAGGCAATCAGCCCCAGCATTTT. Translating it yields CASRPSGGGNQPQHF. The chain links TRBV7-2 to TRBJ1-5; D possibly corresponds to TRBD1 (5 bases). V was shortened by 6 bases and J by 2 bases, with 14 bases between the two germline ends. Germline CDR1 is SGHTA and CDR2 is FQGNSA. The CDR3 totals 15 residues.

The chain joins TRBV5-1 to TRBJ1-6, with D possibly being TRBD1 (6 bases). V was pared by 0 bases and J by 4 bases, with 11 bases between. From germline, CDR1 is SGHRS and CDR2 YFSETQ. This CDR3 has 16 residues. CDR3 coding DNA: TGCGCCAGCAGCTTGGTGGCAGGGGATTATAATTCACCCCTCCACTTT. Translated, it gives CASSLVAGDYNSPLHF.

The CDR3 bases are TGCAGTGTCTCGGACAGGGGGAAAGAGACCCAGTACTTC. Translation gives CSVSDRGKETQYF. The chain couples TRBV20-1 to TRBJ2-5, with 10 bases matching TRBD1. The germline CDR1 and CDR2 sequences are DFQATT and SNEGSKA (reference sequence). CDR3 size: 13 residues. V shed 7 bases and J 3 bases; nucleotides not matched to a gene: 5.

The chain joins TRBV5-5 to TRBJ2-1, with 9 bases matching TRBD1. The J segment lost 7 bases and the V segment lost 5 bases, leaving 7 bases of the junction unmatched. The CDR3 spans 14 residues. Germline CDR1 and CDR2: SGHKS and YYEKEE (reference sequence). The CDR3 region is CASSPWTGANEQFF. DNA for the CDR3: TGTGCCAGCAGTCCCTGGACAGGGGCTAATGAGCAGTTCTTC.

This chain uses TRBV6-6 with TRBJ2-2; 14 bases agree with TRBD2. This CDR3 contains 17 residues. With 4 bases clipped from V and 4 bases from J, the junction kept 5 bases outside the gene matches. Germline V CDR1 and CDR2: MNHNY, SVGAGI (reference sequence). This chain's CDR3 is CASSLTSGGAGTGELFF. CDR3 coding DNA: TGTGCCAGCAGTTTGACTAGCGGGGGGGCCGGCACCGGGGAGCTGTTTTTT.

This clonotype has only a few counts. The gene calls are TRBV25-1 and TRBJ2-6; D remains unclear. The CDR3 length is 16 residues. Trimming removed 6 bases from V and 2 bases from J, with 14 bases in between. Germline-derived CDR1 and CDR2 are MGHDK and SYGVNS. Here the CDR3 reads CASSQPEGTGANVLTF. CDR3 nucleotides: TGTGCCAGCAGCCAACCGGAAGGAACTGGGGCCAACGTCCTGACTTTC. The full variable domain, its missing parts supplied by reference TRBV25-1 and TRBJ2-6, is EADIYQTPRYLVIGTGKKITLECSQTMGHDKMYWYQQDPGMELHLIHYSYGVNSTEKGDLSSESTVSRIRTEHFPLTLESARPSHTSQYLCASSQPEGTGANVLTFGAGSRLTVL.

The rearrangement uses TRBV4-3 and TRBJ2-5; D may be TRBD2 (5 bases). The germline V gene has CDR1 LGHNA and CDR2 YSLEER. Trimming took 1 base from V and 5 from J, leaving 20 bases between them. The CDR3 extends over 17 amino acids. The CDR3 spells CASSQGITEGGGETQYF. The CDR3 coding sequence is TGCGCCAGCAGCCAAGGGATTACAGAGGGCGGTGGGGAGACCCAGTACTTC.

The genes are TRBV4-1 and TRBJ1-2; TRBD1 matches 7 bases. The CDR3 length is 15 residues. V dropped 5 bases and J dropped 2; count of bases not matched to a gene: 8. Germline V lookup: CDR1 MGHRA, CDR2 YSYEKL. The CDR3 here is CASSDGRGRNYGYTF. The CDR3 region has the DNA TGCGCCAGCAGCGACGGGAGGGGGCGCAACTATGGCTACACCTTC.

V usage is TRBV20-1 and J usage is TRBJ1-2; D might be TRBD1 (5 bases). Trimming removed 0 bases from V and 8 bases from J, with 16 bases in between. The germline V gene encodes CDR1 DFQATT and CDR2 SNEGSKA (reference sequence). The CDR3 is 14 amino acids. CDR3 protein: CSARDLGLPGGYTF. The CDR3 DNA reads TGCAGTGCTAGAGATCTGGGGCTTCCGGGAGGCTACACCTTC.

This chain joins TRBV11-2 and TRBJ2-4, with TRBD2 matching over 8 bases. CDR1 is SGHAT, CDR2 FQNNGV, per germline. The CDR3 loop spans 18 amino acids. V lost 2 bases to trimming and J lost 4 bases; unmatched junction nucleotides: 13. The CDR3 DNA reads as TGTGCCAGCAGCTTACTGACTAGCGCCCATTCTAAGAAAAACATTCAGTACTTC. Amino acids: CASSLLTSAHSKKNIQYF.

The chain couples TRBV28 to TRBJ2-7; no firm D call. The length of the CDR3 is 12 residues. Trimming shortened V by 6 bases and J by 2 bases, and 8 bases separated the two germline ends. The V gene's germline CDR1 is MDHEN and CDR2 SYDVKM. The CDR3 DNA follows: TGTGCCAGCAGGCCGACCCCCTACGAGCAGTACTTC. This sequence encodes CASRPTPYEQYF.